Following are 32 T cell receptor beta chains from one sample sequenced in a study of identical twins. Each CDR3 protein is one row after TCRdb ran MiXCR on the 5' RACE reads. The table shows about 730,000 distinct CDR3 sequences, with 21% occurring only once. A further study also used this sample, focusing on T cells expressing NK-cell markers.

The sample was PBMCs. These receptor sequences come from a woman younger than 35 in good health.

The chain joins TRBV5-1 to TRBJ2-2; 10 nucleotides line up with TRBD1. Per germline, CDR1 SGHRS and CDR2 YFSETQ. The V gene end was trimmed by 3 bases and the J gene end by 6 bases; junction bases not matched to a gene: 8. CDR3 size: 16 residues. The CDR3 bases are TGCGCCAGCAGCTCACCGGGACAGGGGAGCTCCGGGGAGCTGTTTTTT. The encoded protein is CASSSPGQGSSGELFF.

A few counts support this clonotype. The chain has TRBV6-2 or TRBV6-3 and TRBJ2-2; D is undetermined. Germline CDR1 MNHEY, CDR2 SVGEGT. The V gene lost 0 bases and the J gene lost 7 bases, with 3 bases spanning the gap. The CDR3 is 12 amino acids. CDR3 amino acids: CASSYSGGELFF. The CDR3 region has the DNA TGTGCCAGCAGTTACTCTGGCGGGGAGCTGTTTTTT.

This clonotype was observed at least ten times. The chain combines TRBV10-3 with TRBJ1-5; a possible D gene is TRBD1 (6 bases). The V and J ends lost 9 bases and 2 bases respectively, with 14 bases between them. The CDR3 extends over 14 amino acids. Germline V gene lookup returns CDR1 ENHRY and CDR2 SYGVKD. CDR3 protein: CAISRQEGNQPQHF. In DNA form, the CDR3 reads TGTGCCATTTCCAGACAGGAGGGCAATCAGCCCCAGCATTTT.

Many counts were recorded for this clonotype. The V call is TRBV20-1, the J call TRBJ1-5; 10 positions match TRBD1. Germline CDR1 is DFQATT and CDR2 is SNEGSKA (reference sequence). The CDR3 length is 14 residues. V trimming: 7 bases; J trimming: 7 bases; junction bases outside the gene matches: 10. Written as DNA, the CDR3 is TGCAGTGTTGAGACAGGGGGCTCTGGGCAGCCCCAGCATTTT. Residues: CSVETGGSGQPQHF.

The chain uses TRBV7-9 and TRBJ1-1; possibly TRBD1 for D (5 bases). This CDR3 has 15 residues. In germline, CDR1 is SEHNR, CDR2 FQNEAQ (reference sequence). Trimming took off 8 bases at V and 0 bases at J, with 16 bases between the two ends. The CDR3 loop reads CASLRGGGLNTEAFF. The CDR3 region has the DNA TGTGCCAGCCTTCGGGGGGGGGGATTGAACACTGAAGCTTTCTTT. The variable domain in full, with the rest retrieved from reference TRBV7-9 and TRBJ1-1, is DTGVSQNPRHKITKRGQNVTFRCDPISEHNRLYWYRQTLGQGPEFLTYFQNEAQLEKSRLLSDRFSAERPKGSFSTLEIQRTEQGDSAMYLCASLRGGGLNTEAFFGQGTRLTVV.

This clonotype was found many times. This chain uses TRBV27 with TRBJ2-7; D remains ambiguous. V lost 2 bases and J lost 0, with 5 bases in between. From germline, CDR1 is MNHEY and CDR2 SMNVEV (reference sequence). This CDR3 is 13 amino acids long. CDR3 bases: TGTGCCAGCAGTTTAGACAACTCCTACGAGCAGTACTTC. Translating it yields CASSLDNSYEQYF.

The chain joins TRBV5-1 to TRBJ2-7; 9 bases agree with TRBD2. This CDR3 is 15 amino acids long. Germline V gives CDR1 SGHRS, CDR2 YFSETQ. The V and J ends lost 0 bases and 3 bases, in that order; junction bases with no gene match: 4. The CDR3, as DNA: TGCGCCAGCAGCTTGGTTAGCGGGAGTGGCTACGAGCAGTACTTC. Encoded protein: CASSLVSGSGYEQYF.

This clonotype was seen a few times. The chain recombines TRBV20-1 with TRBJ2-5; 10 bases fit TRBD2. Germline CDR1 DFQATT, CDR2 SNEGSKA (reference sequence). V trimming: 0 bases; J trimming: 5 bases; junction bases outside the gene matches: 18. This CDR3 contains 19 residues. CDR3 loop: CSARDRVSPSGGARETQYF. CDR3 nucleotides: TGCAGTGCTAGAGATCGAGTATCGCCTAGCGGGGGTGCCCGGGAGACCCAGTACTTC.

The chain couples TRBV9 to TRBJ1-1; D is undetermined. The CDR3 runs 13 residues. Trimming shortened V by 3 bases and J by 1 base, and 7 bases separated the two germline ends. Germline V CDR1 and CDR2: SGDLS, YYNGEE. CDR3 bases: TGTGCCAGCAGCGAAAATCCGAACACTGAAGCTTTCTTT. This gives the protein CASSENPNTEAFF.

This chain joins TRBV10-3 and TRBJ1-1; tentative D call: TRBD1 (5 bases). Germline CDR1 ENHRY, CDR2 SYGVKD. The CDR3 length is 15 residues. Trimming pared 4 bases from V and 3 bases from J, leaving 15 bases between. The CDR3 protein is CAISVGVLSYTEAFF. DNA for the CDR3: TGTGCCATCAGTGTAGGGGTTCTGAGCTACACTGAAGCTTTCTTT.

This chain joins TRBV20-1 and TRBJ1-1, with a possible D match to TRBD1 (5 bases). V was shortened by 0 bases and J by 4 bases, with 12 bases between the two germline ends. Germline CDR1 DFQATT, CDR2 SNEGSKA (reference sequence). The CDR3 totals 14 residues. CDR3 region: CSARDGRGFTEAFF. CDR3 nucleotides: TGCAGTGCTAGAGATGGGAGGGGATTCACTGAAGCTTTCTTT.

This clonotype was seen a handful of times. The chain carries TRBV5-1 and TRBJ2-1; D is possibly TRBD2 (6 bases). Trimming removed 2 bases at V and 7 bases at J, with 19 bases between. CDR1 is SGHRS, CDR2 YFSETQ, per germline. This CDR3 has 16 residues. The CDR3, as DNA: TGCGCCAGCAGCTTCTACCGGGACTGGCCAGAGAATGAGCAGTTCTTC. This translates into CASSFYRDWPENEQFF.

The chain carries TRBV19 and TRBJ2-7; no definite D call. Trimming removed 4 bases at V and 2 bases at J, with 9 bases between. The CDR3 contains 13 residues. Germline CDR1 is LNHDA and CDR2 is SQIVND (reference sequence). The CDR3 protein is CASSRSAPYEQYF. CDR3 in DNA: TGTGCCAGTAGTAGGAGCGCTCCCTACGAGCAGTACTTC.

The chain links TRBV20-1 to TRBJ2-2; D remains unclear. Germline V gives CDR1 DFQATT, CDR2 SNEGSKA (reference sequence). CDR3 length: 11 amino acids. Here the CDR3 reads CISKNTGELFF. The CDR3, as DNA: TGCATAAGTAAGAACACCGGGGAGCTGTTTTTT.

The V and J genes are TRBV5-1 and TRBJ2-7, with 9 bases fitting TRBD1. CDR3 length: 15 amino acids. The germline CDR1 and CDR2 sequences are SGHRS and YFSETQ. Trimming took 0 bases from V and 5 from J; bases not matched to a gene: 6. The CDR3 loop is CASSLGGQGRNEQYF. DNA for the CDR3: TGCGCCAGCAGCTTGGGAGGACAGGGGAGGAACGAGCAGTACTTC.

This clonotype has ten or more counts. The V call is TRBV20-1, the J call TRBJ2-3; 8 positions match TRBD2. The ends lost 0 bases at V and 1 base at J; junction bases unmatched: 9. CDR3 size: 17 residues. In germline, CDR1 is DFQATT, CDR2 SNEGSKA (reference sequence). The CDR3 DNA sequence: TGCAGTGCTAGAGATCCCCCCAGAGCGGGAGGCACAGATACGCAGTATTTT. Translated: CSARDPPRAGGTDTQYF.

There are many counts of this clonotype. This chain uses TRBV6-4 with TRBJ2-3; 12 bases line up with TRBD2. Germline CDR1 and CDR2: MRHNA and SNTAGT. V dropped 6 bases and J dropped 5; count of bases not matched to a gene: 6. This CDR3 has 15 amino acids. CDR3 loop: CASSRLAGAQDTQYF. The CDR3 DNA follows: TGTGCCAGCAGCCGACTAGCGGGAGCCCAAGATACGCAGTATTTT.

This clonotype was recorded only once. This chain uses TRBV18 with TRBJ2-7; the match to TRBD1 covers 8 bases. Trimming at V came to 0 bases and at J to 8 bases, leaving 9 bases not matched to a gene. Per the germline V gene, CDR1 is KGHSH and CDR2 is LQKENI. The CDR3 is 15 residues long. The CDR3 bases are TGTGCCAGCTCACCACCGACAGGGGCCGGATCCCAGCAGTACTTC. The encoded protein is CASSPPTGAGSQQYF.

The chain recombines TRBV5-5 with TRBJ2-3; 12 positions agree with TRBD2. Unmatched junction bases numbered 4, after V lost 4 bases and J lost 1 base. CDR1 is SGHKS, CDR2 YYEKEE, per germline (reference sequence). The CDR3 runs to 16 residues. CDR3 protein: CASSLRLAGGTDTQYF. CDR3 DNA: TGTGCCAGCAGCCTTCGACTAGCGGGGGGCACAGATACGCAGTATTTT.

V gene TRBV20-1 combines with J gene TRBJ2-5; no definite D call. CDR1 DFQATT and CDR2 SNEGSKA come from the germline V gene (reference sequence). With 0 bases removed from V and 4 bases from J, the gap between germline ends came to 3 bases. The CDR3 spans 11 residues. CDR3 loop: CSARDVETQYF. In DNA form, the CDR3 reads TGCAGTGCTAGAGATGTAGAGACCCAGTACTTC.

This clonotype showed up many times. The CDR3 sequence: CASSVAAGLYNEQFF. In DNA, the CDR3 is TGTGCCAGCAGCGTAGCGGCGGGACTCTACAATGAGCAGTTCTTC. This chain uses TRBV9 with TRBJ2-1; weak D call: TRBD2 (6 bases). In germline, CDR1 is SGDLS, CDR2 YYNGEE. Trimming left V 0 bases short and J 3 bases short, with 10 bases between. CDR3 size: 15 residues.

V and J are TRBV7-8 and TRBJ2-2; D is unresolved. V was cut by 8 bases and J by 2 bases, with 9 bases left in between. The germline V gene has CDR1 SGHVS and CDR2 FQNEAQ. CDR3 size: 13 residues. Here the CDR3 reads CASGYGNTGELFF. The CDR3 coding sequence is TGTGCCAGCGGTTACGGAAACACCGGGGAGCTGTTTTTT.

The sample holds a few counts of this clonotype. The V call is TRBV20-1, the J call TRBJ2-1; perhaps TRBD2 as D (5 bases). The CDR3 contains 14 residues. CDR1 DFQATT and CDR2 SNEGSKA come from the germline V gene (reference sequence). Trimming stripped 3 bases from V and 3 bases from J, with 12 bases between. The CDR3 DNA sequence: TGCAGTGCTAGTAGGACTTTGGTCTACAATGAGCAGTTCTTC. This gives the protein CSASRTLVYNEQFF.

This clonotype appeared a few times. The chain is built from TRBV29-1 and TRBJ2-5, with D hard to call. The germline V and J ends were trimmed by 4 bases and 6 bases, with 9 bases remaining between them. The CDR3 length is 11 residues. Germline CDR1 and CDR2: SQVTM and ANQGSEA. CDR3 bases: TGCAGCGTTGGTGGTGAAAAGACCCAGTACTTC. Amino acids: CSVGGEKTQYF.

The chain carries TRBV29-1 and TRBJ2-7; 7 positions match TRBD1. CDR1 and CDR2 from the germline V gene are SQVTM and ANQGSEA. With V trimmed by 7 bases and J by 6 bases, 12 bases remained unmatched. CDR3 size: 13 residues. This CDR3 is CSARTQGKSEQYF. CDR3 DNA sequence: TGCAGCGCCCGAACACAGGGGAAAAGCGAGCAGTACTTC.

This clonotype appeared a few times. The chain employs TRBV4-3 and TRBJ2-4; 8 nucleotides align to TRBD2. The CDR3 runs 15 residues. The J segment lost 7 bases and the V segment lost 3 bases, leaving 8 bases of the junction unmatched. Germline V lookup: CDR1 LGHNA, CDR2 YSLEER. The CDR3 loop reads CASSHLGTRPNIQYF. The DNA of the CDR3 is TGCGCCAGCAGCCACCTCGGGACTAGGCCGAACATTCAGTACTTC.

This clonotype was found many times. The chain employs TRBV5-1 and TRBJ2-5, with a possible D match to TRBD1 (5 bases). Germline CDR1 is SGHRS and CDR2 is YFSETQ. Trimming shortened V by 0 bases and J by 1 base, and 10 bases separated the two germline ends. This CDR3 is built from 15 residues. The CDR3 reads CASSLAWGTQETQYF. The CDR3 DNA sequence: TGCGCCAGCAGCTTGGCCTGGGGCACCCAAGAGACCCAGTACTTC. The entire variable domain, with the rest obtained from reference TRBV5-1 and TRBJ2-5, is as follows: KAGVTQTPRYLIKTRGQQVTLSCSPISGHRSVSWYQQTPGQGLQFLFEYFSETQRNKGNFPGRFSGRQFSNSRSEMNVSTLELGDSALYLCASSLAWGTQETQYFGPGTRLLVL.

The chain couples TRBV13 to TRBJ2-7, with a possible D match to TRBD1 (6 bases). The germline V gene has CDR1 PRHDT and CDR2 FYEKMQ (reference sequence). The CDR3 has 14 amino acids. Trimming left V 5 bases short and J 3 bases short, with 14 bases between. CDR3 loop: CASSPDRNYYEQYF. The CDR3 DNA reads TGTGCCAGCAGCCCCGACAGGAACTACTACGAGCAGTACTTC.

This chain uses TRBV5-1 with TRBJ2-7, with 11 bases fitting TRBD1. The CDR3 length is 14 residues. With V trimmed by 7 bases and J by 7 bases, 10 bases remained unmatched. The germline V gene encodes CDR1 SGHRS and CDR2 YFSETQ. The CDR3 reads CASAGTGGIKEQYF. CDR3 in DNA: TGCGCCAGCGCGGGGACAGGGGGAATAAAGGAGCAGTACTTC.

This clonotype was detected a few times. The V gene is TRBV19, the J gene TRBJ2-5, with 8 bases fitting TRBD2. The CDR3 spans 12 residues. Trimming at V came to 10 bases and at J to 5 bases, leaving 6 bases not matched to a gene. Germline V lookup: CDR1 LNHDA, CDR2 SQIVND (reference sequence). CDR3 bases: TGTGCCACCCGGGGGGGTATGGAGACCCAGTACTTC. Translated: CATRGGMETQYF. The variable domain in full, with the rest retrieved from reference TRBV19 and TRBJ2-5, is DGGITQSPKYLFRKEGQNVTLSCEQNLNHDAMYWYRQDPGQGLRLIYYSQIVNDFQKGDIAEGYSVSREKKESFPLTVTSAQKNPTAFYLCATRGGMETQYFGPGTRLLVL.

V is TRBV9 and J is TRBJ2-3; D may match TRBD1 or TRBD2 (6 bases each). The V end lost 6 bases, the J end lost 5 bases, and 16 bases lay between the germline ends. The CDR3 runs to 14 residues. Germline V gene sequence: CDR1 SGDLS, CDR2 YYNGEE. As DNA, the CDR3 is TGTGCCAGCAACCTGGTGGGGGGCGGAGATACGCAGTATTTT. Its translation is CASNLVGGGDTQYF.

The chain couples TRBV27 to TRBJ1-6, with D possibly being TRBD1 (6 bases). This CDR3 spans 14 amino acids. Trimming removed 6 bases at V and 8 bases at J, with 14 bases between. In germline, CDR1 is MNHEY, CDR2 SMNVEV (reference sequence). CDR3 in amino acids: CASRLTGGYSPLHF. CDR3 nucleotide sequence: TGTGCCAGCAGGTTGACAGGAGGTTATTCACCCCTCCACTTT.